The present entry profiles one TCR beta chain with its context. Its specificity is not known. The junction does not match germline at one end; this may be a read error. The data were obtained in a study of monozygotic twins with cystic fibrosis. Study-wide results and limits: Median Simpson clonality of approximately 0.009 suggested naive T cells predominated. Age, concordance and disease severity did not associate with shared CDR3 numbers. Monozygotic CF twin pairs shared significantly more nucleotide-identical clonotypes than unrelated CF individuals did. Co-twins had the most similar V usage for 13 of 16 pairs, J for 8.

Sequencing used immunoSEQ multiplex PCR; TCRdb keeps in-frame clones, though not all of them. The data hold about 32,000 clones, with around 90% observed a single time. The CDR3 has 13 amino acids. Per germline, CDR1 SEHNR and CDR2 FQNEAQ (reference sequence). Material for sequencing was blood. The receptor was derived from a girl aged 2-10 years with cystic fibrosis. The J gene is TRBJ2-7, the V gene TRBV7-9; D is possibly TRBD2 (5 bases). CDR3 in DNA: TGTGCCAGCAGCCTAGCTACTCCATACGAGCAGTACTTC. As protein: CASSLATPYEQYF.